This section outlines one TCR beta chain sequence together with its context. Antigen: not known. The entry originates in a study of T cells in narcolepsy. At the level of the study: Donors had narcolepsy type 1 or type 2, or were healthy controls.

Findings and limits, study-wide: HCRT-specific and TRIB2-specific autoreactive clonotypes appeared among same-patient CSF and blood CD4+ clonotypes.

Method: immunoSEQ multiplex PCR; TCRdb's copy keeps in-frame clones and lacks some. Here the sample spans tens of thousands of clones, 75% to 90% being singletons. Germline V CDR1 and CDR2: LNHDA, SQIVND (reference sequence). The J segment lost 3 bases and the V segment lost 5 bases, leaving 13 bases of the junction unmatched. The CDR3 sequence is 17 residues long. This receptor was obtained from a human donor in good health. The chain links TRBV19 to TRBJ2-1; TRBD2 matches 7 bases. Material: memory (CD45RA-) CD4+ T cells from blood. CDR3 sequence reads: CASSHPGGNSYYNEQFF. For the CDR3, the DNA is TGTGCCAGTAGTCATCCGGGGGGTAACTCCTACTACAATGAGCAGTTCTTC. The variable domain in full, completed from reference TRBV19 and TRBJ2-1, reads DGGITQSPKYLFRKEGQNVTLSCEQNLNHDAMYWYRQDPGQGLRLIYYSQIVNDFQKGDIAEGYSVSREKKESFPLTVTSAQKNPTAFYLCASSHPGGNSYYNEQFFGPGTRLTVL.